A selection of T cell receptor beta chains follows, all from one sample in a study of T cells in Graves' hyperthyroidism and ophthalmopathy. Using its own MiXCR run on the multiplex PCR reads, TCRdb lists one record per CDR3 protein. Seen here are 500,000 to 600,000 distinct CDR3 sequences, 46% observed once, and the top ten hold about 40%. The sequenced material came from peripheral blood or thyroid tissue (not recorded which). All receptors derive from an adult woman with Graves' disease, either hyperthyroidism or ophthalmopathy (not recorded which). CDR3s include the opening cysteine and the closing phenylalanine or tryptophan. Each record gives: clone size, J gene, D gene, V gene, CDR3 DNA, CDR3 protein. A D gene is named only where the DNA matches it firmly. Size is omitted from some rows. Given values are once, few, many or a class for expanded clones.

size: .; J: TRBJ1-6; D: .; V: TRBV13; DNA: TGTGCCAGCAGCCATCCGACGGGGCCCCTCCACTTT; CDR3: CASSHPTGPLHF
size: few; J: TRBJ2-2; D: .; V: TRBV5-1; DNA: TGCGCCAGCAGCACGGCAAGCACCGGGGAGCTGTTTTTT; CDR3: CASSTASTGELFF
size: .; J: TRBJ1-2; D: .; V: TRBV7-8; DNA: TGTGCCAGCAGTCGGGCGGGGGGCTCGCGCTATGGCTACACCTTC; CDR3: CASSRAGGSRYGYTF
size: .; J: TRBJ1-2; D: TRBD1; V: TRBV29-1; DNA: TGCAGCGTTGATCCGCAGGGGGACCTCTATGGCTACACCTTC; CDR3: CSVDPQGDLYGYTF
size: .; J: TRBJ1-2; D: TRBD1; V: TRBV5-6; DNA: TGTGCCAGCAGCATCCGGGACAGGGAATTCTATGGCTACACCTTC; CDR3: CASSIRDREFYGYTF
size: many; J: TRBJ2-6; D: TRBD1; V: TRBV5-1; DNA: TGCGCCAGCAGCTCACACGCCGGGACAGGGGTTGGGGCCAACGTCCTGACTTTC; CDR3: CASSSHAGTGVGANVLTF
size: .; J: TRBJ1-5; D: .; V: TRBV12-3/TRBV12-4; DNA: TGTGCCAGCAGTTTAAAGGGGACTCAGCCCCAGCATTTT; CDR3: CASSLKGTQPQHF
size: few; J: TRBJ1-5; D: .; V: TRBV19; DNA: TGTGCCAGTAGTATATGGCTTGGTCAGCCCCAGCATTTT; CDR3: CASSIWLGQPQHF
size: many; J: TRBJ2-5; D: .; V: TRBV29-1; DNA: TGCAGCGTTGAAGGACTGGGGACAGAGACCCAGTACTTC; CDR3: CSVEGLGTETQYF
size: many; J: TRBJ2-7; D: TRBD1; V: TRBV7-8; DNA: TGTGCCAGCAGCACGCCCTCCGGGACAGGGAGGAACGAGCAGTACTTC; CDR3: CASSTPSGTGRNEQYF
size: .; J: TRBJ1-1; D: .; V: TRBV28; DNA: TGTGCCAGCAACCGAGGGATCCGCACTGAAGCTTTCTTT; CDR3: CASNRGIRTEAFF
size: .; J: TRBJ1-5; D: .; V: TRBV4-3; DNA: TGCGCCAGCAGTCGAGATTCTAGGGATCAGCCCCAGCATTTT; CDR3: CASSRDSRDQPQHF
size: .; J: TRBJ1-6; D: TRBD1; V: TRBV7-3; DNA: TGTGCCAGCAGGCCCGGGACAGGGTATAATTCACCCCTCCACTTT; CDR3: CASRPGTGYNSPLHF
size: .; J: TRBJ1-2; D: .; V: TRBV19; DNA: TGTGCCAGTACCCGGACAGCCTACTATGGCTACACCTTC; CDR3: CASTRTAYYGYTF
size: .; J: TRBJ1-2; D: .; V: TRBV20-1; DNA: TGCAGTGCTCATTACACGGACACTTCCGGGGACGATGGCTACACCTTC; CDR3: CSAHYTDTSGDDGYTF
size: once; J: TRBJ1-2; D: .; V: TRBV7-9; DNA: TGTGCCAGCAGCTTAGGGGGCCGCTACACCTTC; CDR3: CASSLGGRYTF
size: once; J: TRBJ1-1; D: .; V: TRBV7-9; DNA: TGTGCCAGCATTCGTGGGGGCTCCGGCACTGAAGCTTTCTTT; CDR3: CASIRGGSGTEAFF
size: .; J: TRBJ2-5; D: TRBD2; V: TRBV10-3; DNA: TGTGCCATCAGGAGCTCCACCGGGGGGGAGACCCAGTACTTC; CDR3: CAIRSSTGGETQYF
size: many; J: TRBJ2-5; D: .; V: TRBV29-1; DNA: TGCAGCGTTGGTGGTCAGGGTTGGTACCAAGAGACCCAGTACTTC; CDR3: CSVGGQGWYQETQYF
size: .; J: TRBJ1-5; D: TRBD1; V: TRBV15; DNA: TGTGCCACTCAAAAACAGGGGGCGCTTGATCAGCCCCAGCATTTT; CDR3: CATQKQGALDQPQHF
size: .; J: TRBJ2-7; D: .; V: TRBV7-9; DNA: TGTGCCAGCAGCCCAGAGACCGAGCAGTACTTC; CDR3: CASSPETEQYF
size: few; J: TRBJ2-7; D: TRBD1; V: TRBV19; DNA: TGTGCCAGTAGTATATTGGGGGACAGCTCCTACGAGCAGTACTTC; CDR3: CASSILGDSSYEQYF
size: .; J: TRBJ2-6; D: TRBD1; V: TRBV2; DNA: TGTGCCAGCGACTTTTCGACTAAACACCCCGGGACAGAGTTCTCTGGGGCCAACGTCCTGACTTTC; CDR3: CASDFSTKHPGTEFSGANVLTF
size: .; J: TRBJ2-2; D: .; V: TRBV29-1; DNA: TGCAGCGTCCACACGGGTAAAAGGACCGGGGAGCTGTTTTTT; CDR3: CSVHTGKRTGELFF
size: many; J: TRBJ2-6; D: TRBD1; V: TRBV29-1; DNA: TGCAGCGTTGAACAGGGGGCGGGCTCTGGGGCCAACGTCCTGACTTTC; CDR3: CSVEQGAGSGANVLTF
size: .; J: TRBJ1-1; D: .; V: TRBV7-9; DNA: TGTGCCAGCAGTTACGGTCAGGGGAATGAAGCTTCCTTT; CDR3: CASSYGQGNEASF
size: .; J: TRBJ2-3; D: TRBD1; V: TRBV29-1; DNA: TGCAGCGGTACAGGGGTAGTGCTTTCAGATACGCAGTATTTT; CDR3: CSGTGVVLSDTQYF
size: .; J: TRBJ1-2; D: .; V: TRBV29-1; DNA: TGCAGCGTTGATGAACAGGGTTCCGCTGGCTACACCTTC; CDR3: CSVDEQGSAGYTF
size: many; J: TRBJ1-2; D: .; V: TRBV5-6; DNA: TGTGCCAGCAGCTTGCCGAATAACTATGGCTACACCTTC; CDR3: CASSLPNNYGYTF